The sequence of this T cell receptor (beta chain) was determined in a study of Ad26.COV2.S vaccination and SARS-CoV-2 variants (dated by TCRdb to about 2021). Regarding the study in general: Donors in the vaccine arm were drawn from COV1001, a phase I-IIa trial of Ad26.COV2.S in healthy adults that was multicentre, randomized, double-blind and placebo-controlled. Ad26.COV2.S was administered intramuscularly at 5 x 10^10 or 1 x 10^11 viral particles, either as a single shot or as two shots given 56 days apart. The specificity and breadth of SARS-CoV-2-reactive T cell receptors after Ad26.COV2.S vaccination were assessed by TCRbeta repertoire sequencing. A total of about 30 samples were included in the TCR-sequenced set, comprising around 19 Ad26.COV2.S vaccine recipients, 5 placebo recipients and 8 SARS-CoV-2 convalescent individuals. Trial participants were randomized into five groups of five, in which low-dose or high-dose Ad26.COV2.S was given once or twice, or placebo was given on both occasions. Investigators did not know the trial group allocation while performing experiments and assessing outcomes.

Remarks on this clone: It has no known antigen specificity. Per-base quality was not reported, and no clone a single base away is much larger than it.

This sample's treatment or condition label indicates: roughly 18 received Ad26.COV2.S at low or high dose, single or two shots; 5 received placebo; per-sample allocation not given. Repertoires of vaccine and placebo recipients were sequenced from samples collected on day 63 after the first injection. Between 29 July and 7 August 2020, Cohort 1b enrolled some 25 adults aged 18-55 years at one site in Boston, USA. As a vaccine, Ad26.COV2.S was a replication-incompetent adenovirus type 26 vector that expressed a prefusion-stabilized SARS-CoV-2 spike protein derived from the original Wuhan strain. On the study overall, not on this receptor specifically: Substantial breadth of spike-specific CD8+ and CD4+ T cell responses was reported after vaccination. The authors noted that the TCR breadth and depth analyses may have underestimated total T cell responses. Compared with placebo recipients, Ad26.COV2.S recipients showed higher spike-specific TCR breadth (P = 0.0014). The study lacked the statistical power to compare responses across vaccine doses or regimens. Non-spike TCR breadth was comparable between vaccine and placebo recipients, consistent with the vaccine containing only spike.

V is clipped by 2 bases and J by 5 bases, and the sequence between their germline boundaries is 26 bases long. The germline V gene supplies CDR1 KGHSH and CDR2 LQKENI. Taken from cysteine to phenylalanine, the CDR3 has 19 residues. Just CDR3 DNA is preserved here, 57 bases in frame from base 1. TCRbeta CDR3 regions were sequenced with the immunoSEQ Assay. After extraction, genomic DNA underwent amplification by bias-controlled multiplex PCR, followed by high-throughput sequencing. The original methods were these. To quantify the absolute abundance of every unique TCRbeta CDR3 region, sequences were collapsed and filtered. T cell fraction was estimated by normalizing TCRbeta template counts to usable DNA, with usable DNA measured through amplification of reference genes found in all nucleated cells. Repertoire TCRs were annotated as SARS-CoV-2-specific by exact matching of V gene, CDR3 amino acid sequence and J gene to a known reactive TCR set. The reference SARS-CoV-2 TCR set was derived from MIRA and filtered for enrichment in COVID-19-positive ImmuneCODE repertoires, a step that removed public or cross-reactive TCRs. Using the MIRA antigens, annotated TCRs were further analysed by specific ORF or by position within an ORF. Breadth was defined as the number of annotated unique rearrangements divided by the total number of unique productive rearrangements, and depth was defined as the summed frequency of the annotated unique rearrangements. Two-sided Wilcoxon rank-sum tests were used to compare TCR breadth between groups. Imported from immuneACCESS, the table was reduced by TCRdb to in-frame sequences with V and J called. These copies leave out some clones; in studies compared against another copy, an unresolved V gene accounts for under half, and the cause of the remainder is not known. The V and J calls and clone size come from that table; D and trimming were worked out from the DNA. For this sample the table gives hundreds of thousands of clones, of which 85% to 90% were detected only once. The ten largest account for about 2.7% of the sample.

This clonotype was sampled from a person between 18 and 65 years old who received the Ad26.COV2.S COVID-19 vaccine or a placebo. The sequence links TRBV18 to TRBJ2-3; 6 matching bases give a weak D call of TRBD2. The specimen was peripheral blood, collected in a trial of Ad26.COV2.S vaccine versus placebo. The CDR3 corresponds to CASSPYSVPGTRGRDTQYF. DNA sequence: TGTGCCAGCTCACCATATAGTGTACCCGGGACTCGGGGCAGAGATACGCAGTATTTT.